This T cell receptor beta chain appears in the sequencing data of a study of T cell changes during pregnancy in multiple sclerosis. The method was immunoSEQ multiplex PCR; TCRdb's version includes in-frame clones alone and lacks a portion of them. The data contain approximately 60,000 clones, 85% to 95% of them seen just once; the ten biggest clones take up 2.5% to 3.5%. Germline CDR1 SGDLS, CDR2 YYNGEE. The ends lost 3 bases at V and 7 bases at J; junction bases unmatched: 11. The CDR3 has 15 amino acids. The clonotype was recovered from a female donor with multiple sclerosis, enrolled in a pregnancy study. The sample consisted of CD8+ T cells from peripheral blood mononuclear cells, taken in the second trimester of pregnancy. The chain recombines TRBV9 with TRBJ1-2; 8 bases line up with TRBD1. The CDR3 loop is CASSDTSPGTGGYTF. CDR3 DNA: TGTGCCAGCAGCGACACCTCTCCCGGGACAGGTGGCTACACCTTC.